This passage covers 23 T cell receptor beta chains from one sample sequenced in a study of blood T cell repertoires in COVID-19. This table comes from immunoSEQ multiplex PCR, and its TCRdb copy is limited to in-frame clones, with some not included. Among roughly 100,000 clones listed, 75% to 90% were seen once. The sequenced sample consisted of peripheral blood. The receptors come from an elderly man with acute or convalescent COVID-19.

The chain links TRBV27 to TRBJ1-2; D possibly corresponds to TRBD1 (6 bases). The CDR3 covers 16 residues. The germline V gene encodes CDR1 MNHEY and CDR2 SMNVEV (reference sequence). Trimming took 5 bases from V and 1 from J, leaving 17 bases between them. The CDR3 loop is CASSRGRGANNYGYTF. CDR3 in DNA: TGTGCCAGCAGTCGGGGCAGGGGCGCCAATAACTATGGCTACACCTTC.

The chain links TRBV2 to TRBJ2-7; no reliable D call. V shed 3 bases and J shed 2 bases, with 14 bases lying between them. The CDR3 sequence is 15 residues long. Germline V CDR1 and CDR2: SNHLY, FYNNEI. Here the CDR3 DNA reads TGTGCCAGCAGTGATTTGGCACCTCCCCCCTACGAGCAGTACTTC. Its translation is CASSDLAPPPYEQYF.

The chain recombines TRBV19 with TRBJ1-2, with D perhaps TRBD1 (5 bases). Trimming pared 3 bases from V and 3 bases from J, leaving 14 bases between. This CDR3 is built from 15 residues. CDR1 is LNHDA and CDR2 is SQIVND in the germline V gene (reference sequence). The DNA for the CDR3 is TGTGCCAGTAGTATTGATGGGGGGACGGACTATGGCTACACCTTC. Residues: CASSIDGGTDYGYTF.

The genes are TRBV9 and TRBJ2-2; TRBD2 matches at 8 bases. With V trimmed by 4 bases and J by 0 bases, 20 bases remained unmatched. The CDR3 contains 21 residues. Germline lookup yields CDR1 SGDLS and CDR2 YYNGEE. The CDR3 is CASSPRSPGLGIIANTGELFF. The CDR3 region has the DNA TGTGCCAGCAGCCCGCGTTCCCCGGGACTAGGAATTATCGCGAACACCGGGGAGCTGTTTTTT.

A note on this clone: An end of the junction does not agree with germline; a read error may underlie this. The chain carries TRBV18 and TRBJ1-5; D remains ambiguous. Germline lookup yields CDR1 KGHSH and CDR2 LQKENI. The CDR3 totals 15 residues. This CDR3 reads CASSPRHGVGQPQHF. Written as DNA, the CDR3 is TGCGCCAGCTCACCGAGGCACGGGGTCGGGCAGCCCCAGCATTTT.

The J gene is TRBJ2-7, the V gene TRBV11-2, with 10 positions matching TRBD2. CDR3 length: 14 residues. The germline V gene encodes CDR1 SGHAT and CDR2 FQNNGV. V gave up 5 bases and J gave up 2 bases; unmatched junction bases: 3. CDR3: CASSISGRAYEQYF. CDR3 coding DNA: TGTGCCAGCAGCATAAGCGGGAGGGCCTACGAGCAGTACTTC.

The chain joins TRBV27 to TRBJ1-2, with a tentative D call TRBD1 (5 bases). The CDR3 is made up of 14 amino acids. The germline V and J ends were trimmed by 6 bases and 8 bases, with 19 bases remaining between them. The germline gives CDR1 MNHEY, CDR2 SMNVEV (reference sequence). CDR3 in amino acids: CASRQTQGTRGYTF. The CDR3 region has the DNA TGTGCCAGCAGGCAAACCCAGGGTACCAGAGGCTACACCTTC.

J is TRBJ2-3 and V is TRBV9; TRBD1 matches 7 bases. The germline V gene has CDR1 SGDLS and CDR2 YYNGEE. Germline trimming cut 0 bases from V and 1 base from J; bases unmatched to any gene: 5. There are 16 residues in the CDR3. The CDR3 reads CASSVEPGTGTDTQYF. CDR3 DNA: TGTGCCAGCAGCGTAGAGCCCGGGACAGGCACAGATACGCAGTATTTT.

This chain links TRBV18 with TRBJ1-5; tentatively, D is TRBD1 (5 bases). Germline V lookup: CDR1 KGHSH, CDR2 LQKENI. The CDR3 extends over 14 amino acids. V lost 2 bases and J 9 bases, leaving 14 bases between the germline ends. The CDR3 loop reads CASSPNTGGWPQHF. The CDR3 DNA reads as TGTGCCAGCTCACCAAATACAGGCGGTTGGCCCCAGCATTTT. The entire variable domain, with the rest obtained from reference TRBV18 and TRBJ1-5, is as follows: NAGVMQNPRHLVRRRGQEARLRCSPMKGHSHVYWYRQLPEEGLKFMVYLQKENIIDESGMPKERFSAEFPKEGPSILRIQQVVRGDSAAYFCASSPNTGGWPQHFGDGTRLSIL.

The chain carries TRBV9 and TRBJ1-6, with D unresolved. Germline CDR1 SGDLS, CDR2 YYNGEE. V gave up 4 bases and J gave up 8 bases, with 7 bases separating them. The CDR3 length is 12 residues. Written as DNA, the CDR3 is TGTGCCAGCAGCACCATAGATTCACCCCTCCACTTT. Its protein product is CASSTIDSPLHF.

Only a few counts were recorded for this clone. The J gene is TRBJ2-1, the V gene TRBV6-1, with 12 positions matching TRBD1. V lost 1 base, J lost 9 bases, and 10 bases stayed unmatched. The CDR3 consists of 17 residues. Germline CDR1 is MNHNS and CDR2 is SASEGT. CDR3 sequence: CASSEGWDRGPRGEQFF. CDR3 DNA sequence: TGTGCCAGCAGTGAAGGGTGGGACAGGGGGCCGAGAGGTGAGCAGTTCTTC.

The chain recombines TRBV6-5 with TRBJ2-7; tentative D call: TRBD2 (6 bases). CDR1 is MNHEY, CDR2 SVGAGI, per germline. The CDR3 is 15 amino acids. The V end lost 4 bases, the J end lost 1 base, and 14 bases lay between the germline ends. The CDR3 loop reads CASSLRHAGSYEQYF. CDR3 in DNA: TGTGCCAGCAGTTTAAGACACGCGGGATCCTACGAGCAGTACTTC.

CDR3 sequence: CASSTTGELFF. The CDR3 DNA is TGCGCCAGCAGTACTACCGGGGAGCTGTTTTTT. The gene calls are TRBV5-1 and TRBJ2-2; D is unresolved. The CDR3 extends over 11 amino acids. Per the germline V gene, CDR1 is SGHRS and CDR2 is YFSETQ. Between the trimmed V and J ends, which lost 5 bases and 5 bases, there was a span of 4 bases.

V usage is TRBV4-3 and J usage is TRBJ2-3; 8 positions match TRBD2. From germline, CDR1 is LGHNA and CDR2 YSLEER. Trimming at V came to 0 bases and at J to 3 bases, leaving 8 bases not matched to a gene. CDR3 length: 17 amino acids. The CDR3, as DNA: TGCGCCAGCAGCCAAGATCTTGCGGGAGGTCGTACAGATACGCAGTATTTT. Protein sequence: CASSQDLAGGRTDTQYF.

The chain is built from TRBV9 and TRBJ2-1, with 12 bases matching TRBD2. The CDR3 length is 15 residues. CDR1 and CDR2 (germline): SGDLS, YYNGEE. J was trimmed by 9 bases and V by 0 bases; bases with no gene match: 4. The CDR3 sequence is CASSVGTSGKSEQFF. The CDR3 region has the DNA TGTGCCAGCAGCGTAGGGACTAGCGGGAAGAGTGAGCAGTTCTTC.

The CDR3 coding sequence is TGCGCCAGCAGTCCCAACGCGGGAGGAACCTACGAGCAGTACTTC. It specifies CASSPNAGGTYEQYF. The chain joins TRBV4-1 to TRBJ2-7, with 8 bases identical to TRBD2. The CDR3 runs 15 residues. The germline gives CDR1 MGHRA, CDR2 YSYEKL. With 6 bases clipped from V and 2 bases from J, the junction kept 9 bases outside the gene matches.

This clone has a single count. V usage is TRBV19 and J usage is TRBJ2-1; 7 bases are a match to TRBD2. V gave up 4 bases and J gave up 7 bases; unmatched junction bases: 10. The CDR3 spans 15 residues. The germline CDR1 and CDR2 sequences are LNHDA and SQIVND (reference sequence). CDR3 loop: CASSTPRREWNEQFF. DNA for the CDR3: TGTGCCAGTAGTACCCCACGGCGGGAGTGGAATGAGCAGTTCTTC.

The chain couples TRBV29-1 to TRBJ1-2; D remains ambiguous. V was clipped by 5 bases and J by 6 bases, with 7 bases between them. The CDR3 consists of 10 residues. The germline gives CDR1 SQVTM, CDR2 ANQGSEA. This CDR3 reads CSVYLDGYTF. The CDR3 bases are TGCAGCGTTTATCTCGATGGCTACACCTTC. Variable domain in full (rest from reference TRBV29-1 and TRBJ1-2): SAVISQKPSRDICQRGTSLTIQCQVDSQVTMMFWYRQQPGQSLTLIATANQGSEATYESGFVIDKFPISRPNLTFSTLTVSNMSPEDSSIYLCSVYLDGYTFGSGTRLTVV.

CDR3 sequence: CASSRGTEAFF. In nucleotides, the CDR3 is TGTGCCAGCAGCCGAGGAACTGAAGCTTTCTTT. The chain links TRBV3-1 (or the pseudogene TRBV3-2) to TRBJ1-1, with unresolved D. V dropped 4 bases and J dropped 5 bases, with 5 bases sitting between them. This CDR3 spans 11 amino acids. CDR1 and CDR2 from the germline V gene are LGHDT and YNNKEL (reference sequence).

The chain recombines TRBV7-8 with TRBJ1-2; D is possibly TRBD1 (6 bases). V was clipped by 5 bases and J by 8 bases, with 15 bases between them. CDR1 and CDR2 from the germline V gene are SGHVS and FQNEAQ. The CDR3 has 13 residues. CDR3 in amino acids: CASSPGTRGGYTF. The CDR3 nucleotides are TGTGCCAGCAGCCCAGGGACACGGGGCGGCTACACCTTC.

The chain uses TRBV5-1 and TRBJ2-1; D not certain. The CDR3 runs to 16 residues. Trimming removed 0 bases from V and 5 bases from J, with 15 bases in between. From germline, CDR1 is SGHRS and CDR2 YFSETQ. The chain's CDR3 is CASSLAPSAYNNEQFF. The CDR3 nucleotides read TGCGCCAGCAGCTTGGCCCCCTCAGCGTATAACAATGAGCAGTTCTTC.

The V gene is TRBV29-1, the J gene TRBJ2-3, with 7 bases identical to TRBD2. The CDR3 extends over 15 amino acids. With 5 bases clipped from V and 0 bases from J, the junction kept 8 bases outside the gene matches. The germline V gene encodes CDR1 SQVTM and CDR2 ANQGSEA. In nucleotides, the CDR3 is TGCAGCGTTTTCGTAAGCGGGACTAGCACAGATACGCAGTATTTT. Encoded protein: CSVFVSGTSTDTQYF.

The chain joins TRBV5-6 to TRBJ2-7; 7 bases are shared with TRBD2. Germline V gene data show CDR1 as SGHDT and CDR2 as YYEEEE. The CDR3 has 14 residues. V gave up 3 bases and J gave up 6 bases; unmatched junction bases: 9. The CDR3 DNA reads TGTGCCAGCAGCTCCCCCCTAGGGAGGGGCGAGCAGTACTTC. Translation: CASSSPLGRGEQYF.